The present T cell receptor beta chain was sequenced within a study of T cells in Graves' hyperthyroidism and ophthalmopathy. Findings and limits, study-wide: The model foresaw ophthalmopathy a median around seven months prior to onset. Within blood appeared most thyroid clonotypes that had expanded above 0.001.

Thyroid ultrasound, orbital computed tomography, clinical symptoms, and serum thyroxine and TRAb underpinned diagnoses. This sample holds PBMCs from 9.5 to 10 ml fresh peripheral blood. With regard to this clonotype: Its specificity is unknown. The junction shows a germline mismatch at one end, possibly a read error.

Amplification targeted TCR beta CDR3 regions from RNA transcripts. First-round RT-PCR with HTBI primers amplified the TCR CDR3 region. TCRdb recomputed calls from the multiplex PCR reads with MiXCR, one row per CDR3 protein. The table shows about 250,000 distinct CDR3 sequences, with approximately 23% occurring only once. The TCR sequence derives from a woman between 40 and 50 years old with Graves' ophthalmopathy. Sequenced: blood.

CDR3 residues: CASSFKRDTEAFF. DNA for the CDR3: TGTGCCAGCAGCTTCAAGCGGGACACTGAGGCTTTCTTT. The chain carries TRBV7-3 and TRBJ1-1; perhaps TRBD1 as D (6 bases). Germline CDR1 reads SGHTA; CDR2 reads FQGTGA. This CDR3 has 13 amino acids.